This T cell receptor (beta chain) appears in the sequencing data of a study of blood T cell repertoires in COVID-19. Study-level background: The cDNA or gDNA used as material had been derived from T cells, B-cell-depleted T cells, or PBMCs.

The V gene's germline CDR1 is ENHRY and CDR2 SYGVKD. Trimming removed 8 bases at V and 0 bases at J, with 10 bases between. The CDR3 runs 14 residues. The protocol was immunoSEQ multiplex PCR, while the TCRdb copy is restricted to in-frame clones and leaves out a portion. The sample consists of about 55,000 clones, about 85% of them appearing once. The source material was peripheral blood. This chain joins TRBV10-3 and TRBJ2-2; D is perhaps TRBD1 (6 bases). This clonotype was sampled from a human donor in a cohort sampled during active COVID-19. The CDR3 here is CAIPGTPNTGELFF. CDR3 nucleotides: TGTGCCATCCCCGGGACACCGAACACCGGGGAGCTGTTTTTT.